Each of the 9 T cell receptor beta chains below was sequenced from the same sample in a study of cytomegalovirus exposure and HLA in healthy donors (dated by TCRdb to about 2017). Library preparation employed the immunoSEQ multiplex PCR assay. For the multiplex PCR, a mixture combining 60 forward primers for TCR Vbeta segments and 13 reverse primers for TCR Jbeta segments was used. Held by TCRdb, this immuneACCESS table contains in-frame sequences only and omits some clones. Under half of the omission traces to an unresolved V gene where checked; the cause of the rest is unknown. This sample comprises 80,000 to 100,000 clones, approximately 70% of them detected only once. The top ten constitute 2% to 3% of the sample. The source material was PBMCs. The receptors shown here come from a man over 45 in good health and CMV-seronegative.

There are a few counts of this clone. This rearrangement joins TRBV5-1 to TRBJ2-7; tentative D call: TRBD1 (6 bases). Germline lookup yields CDR1 SGHRS and CDR2 YFSETQ. CDR3 length equals 14 residues. Trimming stripped 2 bases from V and 3 bases from J, with 12 bases between. As DNA, the CDR3 is TGCGCCAGCAGCTTCAGGGGTAAAGACTACGAGCAGTACTTC. Amino acids: CASSFRGKDYEQYF.

This clone was recorded a few times. V and J are TRBV28 and TRBJ2-7; 9 bases map to TRBD2. Germline V gene data show CDR1 as MDHEN and CDR2 as SYDVKM. With V trimmed by 9 bases and J by 7 bases, 13 bases remained unmatched. CDR3 length equals 14 residues. The CDR3 here is CASKVGGGAEEQYF. The CDR3, as DNA: TGTGCCAGTAAGGTAGGCGGGGGGGCTGAAGAGCAGTACTTC.

The V and J genes are TRBV7-9 and TRBJ2-7; D is possibly TRBD1 (5 bases). The CDR3 has 12 amino acids. The V and J ends lost 4 bases and 2 bases respectively, with 6 bases between them. Germline V lookup: CDR1 SEHNR, CDR2 FQNEAQ (reference sequence). The CDR3 DNA reads TGTGCCAGCAGCTCACAGGCCTACGAGCAGTACTTC. This encodes CASSSQAYEQYF.

This clone was counted a single time. The genes are TRBV7-9 and TRBJ2-3, with 7 bases aligning to TRBD1. The CDR3 loop spans 16 amino acids. After removal of 1 base from V and 1 base from J, the junction contained 5 bases not matched to a gene. CDR1 is SEHNR, CDR2 FQNEAQ, per germline (reference sequence). The CDR3 spells CASSLDDREGTDTQYF. The CDR3 nucleotides are TGTGCCAGCAGCTTAGACGACAGGGAAGGCACAGATACGCAGTATTTT.

The chain uses TRBV9 and TRBJ2-3; D is perhaps TRBD2 (5 bases). The V gene's germline CDR1 is SGDLS and CDR2 YYNGEE. The CDR3 spans 15 residues. The V gene lost 0 bases and the J gene lost 2 bases, with 10 bases spanning the gap. In DNA form, the CDR3 reads TGTGCCAGCAGCGTAGAAAAGCGGATCACAGATACGCAGTATTTT. This encodes CASSVEKRITDTQYF. Full variable domain (remainder filled in from reference TRBV9 and TRBJ2-3): DSGVTQTPKHLITATGQRVTLRCSPRSGDLSVYWYQQSLDQGLQFLIQYYNGEERAKGNILERFSAQQFPDLHSELNLSSLELGDSALYFCASSVEKRITDTQYFGPGTRLTVL.

CDR3 protein: CASSTSGKVNEQFF. CDR3 nucleotide sequence: TGTGCCAGCAGCACTAGCGGAAAGGTTAATGAGCAGTTCTTC. The chain is built from TRBV9 and TRBJ2-1; 8 bases fit TRBD2. The CDR3 totals 14 residues. V was clipped by 4 bases and J by 7 bases; unmatched bases: 7. Germline V gene data show CDR1 as SGDLS and CDR2 as YYNGEE.

The chain employs TRBV15 and TRBJ2-1; the match to TRBD2 covers 8 bases. Trimming cost V 4 bases and J 3 bases; bases outside gene matches: 5. Per the germline V gene, CDR1 is LNHNV and CDR2 is YYDKDF (reference sequence). CDR3 size: 15 residues. The CDR3 DNA is TGTGCCACCAGCAAAACTAGCGGAAGCTACAATGAGCAGTTCTTC. This translates into CATSKTSGSYNEQFF.

The rearrangement joins TRBV4-1 to TRBJ1-1, with 7 positions matching TRBD1. This CDR3 spans 14 amino acids. The V gene's germline CDR1 is MGHRA and CDR2 YSYEKL. V gave up 4 bases and J gave up 1 base; unmatched junction bases: 3. The CDR3 region is CASSLQGGNTEAFF. The CDR3 region has the DNA TGCGCCAGCAGCCTCCAGGGGGGGAACACTGAAGCTTTCTTT.

The rearrangement joins TRBV15 to TRBJ2-5; 14 bases are a match to TRBD2. Germline V gives CDR1 LNHNV, CDR2 YYDKDF (reference sequence). V lost 9 bases, J lost 5 bases, and 14 bases stayed unmatched. CDR3 size: 17 residues. In DNA form, the CDR3 reads TGTGCCACTTGTCCCGGGACTAGCGGGAGTGGAGGCGAGACCCAGTACTTC. Its protein is CATCPGTSGSGGETQYF.